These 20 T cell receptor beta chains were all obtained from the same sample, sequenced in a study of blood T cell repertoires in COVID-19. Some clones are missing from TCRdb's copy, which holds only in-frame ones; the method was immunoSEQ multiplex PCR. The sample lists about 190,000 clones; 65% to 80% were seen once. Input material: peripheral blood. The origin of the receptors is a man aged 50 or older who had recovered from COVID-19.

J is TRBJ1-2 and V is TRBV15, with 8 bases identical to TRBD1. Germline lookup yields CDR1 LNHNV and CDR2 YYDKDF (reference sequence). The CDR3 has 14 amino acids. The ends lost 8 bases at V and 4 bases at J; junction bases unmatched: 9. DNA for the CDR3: TGTGCCACCGGATTCGACAGGGGACCCTATGGCTACACCTTC. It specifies CATGFDRGPYGYTF.

The DNA of the CDR3 is TGCGCCAGCAGCTCCGTTAGCGTTGAGCAGTTCTTC. This codes for CASSSVSVEQFF. The chain joins TRBV5-1 to TRBJ2-1; tentative D call: TRBD2 (5 bases). The germline CDR1 and CDR2 sequences are SGHRS and YFSETQ. The length of the CDR3 is 12 residues. Deletions cut 3 bases from V and 9 bases from J, with 10 bases between.

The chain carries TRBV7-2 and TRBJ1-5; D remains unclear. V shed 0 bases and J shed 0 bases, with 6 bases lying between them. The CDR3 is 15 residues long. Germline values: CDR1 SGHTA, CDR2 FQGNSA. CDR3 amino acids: CASSLARHSNQPQHF. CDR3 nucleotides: TGTGCCAGCAGCTTAGCGAGGCATAGCAATCAGCCCCAGCATTTT.

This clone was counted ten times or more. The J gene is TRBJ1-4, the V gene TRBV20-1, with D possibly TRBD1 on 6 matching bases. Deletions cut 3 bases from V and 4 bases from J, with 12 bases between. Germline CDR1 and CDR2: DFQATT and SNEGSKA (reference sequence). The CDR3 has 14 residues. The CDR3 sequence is CSASRDRYNEKLFF. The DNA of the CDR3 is TGCAGTGCTAGTCGAGACAGGTATAATGAAAAACTGTTTTTT.

The CDR3 spells CASSYGARSYEQYF. The CDR3 nucleotides read TGTGCCAGCAGTTATGGGGCCAGAAGCTACGAGCAGTACTTC. The genes are TRBV6-5 and TRBJ2-7; D is perhaps TRBD1 (5 bases). V lost 3 bases and J 3 bases, leaving 12 bases between the germline ends. The CDR3 length is 14 residues. Germline values: CDR1 MNHEY, CDR2 SVGAGI.

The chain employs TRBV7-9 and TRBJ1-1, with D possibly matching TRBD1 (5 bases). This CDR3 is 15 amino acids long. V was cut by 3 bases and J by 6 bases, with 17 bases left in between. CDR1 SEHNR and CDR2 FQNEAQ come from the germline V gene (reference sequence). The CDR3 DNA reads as TGTGCCAGCAGCTTCTGGGGCGGTCCCGACGCTGAAGCTTTCTTT. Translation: CASSFWGGPDAEAFF.

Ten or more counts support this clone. Written as DNA, the CDR3 is TGCGCCAGCAGCCTCGAACAGGGAGGGAGGAACACTGAAGCTTTCTTT. Amino acid sequence: CASSLEQGGRNTEAFF. The chain couples TRBV5-1 to TRBJ1-1; TRBD1 is a possible D gene (6 bases). The CDR3 has 16 amino acids. The V gene's germline CDR1 is SGHRS and CDR2 YFSETQ. Between the trimmed V and J ends, which lost 4 bases and 1 base, there was a span of 17 bases.

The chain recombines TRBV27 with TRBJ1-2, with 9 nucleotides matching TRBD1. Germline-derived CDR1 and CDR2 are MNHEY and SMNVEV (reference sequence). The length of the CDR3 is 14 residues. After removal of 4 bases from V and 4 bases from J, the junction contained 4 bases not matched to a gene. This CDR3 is CASSWTGDSYGYTF. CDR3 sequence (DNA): TGTGCCAGCAGTTGGACAGGGGATAGCTATGGCTACACCTTC.

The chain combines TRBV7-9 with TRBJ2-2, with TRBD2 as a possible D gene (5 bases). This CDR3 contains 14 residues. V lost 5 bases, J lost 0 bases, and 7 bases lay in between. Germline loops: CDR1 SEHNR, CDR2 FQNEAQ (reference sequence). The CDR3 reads CASSPGTNTGELFF. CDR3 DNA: TGTGCCAGCAGCCCGGGAACGAACACCGGGGAGCTGTTTTTT.

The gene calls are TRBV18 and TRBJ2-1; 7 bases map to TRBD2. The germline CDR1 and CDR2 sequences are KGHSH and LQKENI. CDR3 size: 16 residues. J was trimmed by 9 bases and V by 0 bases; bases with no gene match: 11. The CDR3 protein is CASSPPATSTKVEQFF. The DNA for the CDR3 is TGTGCCAGCTCACCACCGGCGACTAGCACTAAGGTTGAGCAGTTCTTC.

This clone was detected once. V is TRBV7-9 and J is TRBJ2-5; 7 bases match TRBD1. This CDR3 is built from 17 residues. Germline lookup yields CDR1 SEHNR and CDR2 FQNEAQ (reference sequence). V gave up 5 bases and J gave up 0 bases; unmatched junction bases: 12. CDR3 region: CASSTGFDRADQETQYF. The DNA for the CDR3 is TGTGCCAGCAGCACCGGGTTCGACAGGGCCGACCAAGAGACCCAGTACTTC.

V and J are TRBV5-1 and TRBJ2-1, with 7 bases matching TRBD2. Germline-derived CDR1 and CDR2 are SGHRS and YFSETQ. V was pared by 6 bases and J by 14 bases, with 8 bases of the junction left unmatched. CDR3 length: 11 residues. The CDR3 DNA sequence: TGCGCCAGCACGGCAGGCGGGGGAGAGTTCTTC. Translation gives CASTAGGGEFF.

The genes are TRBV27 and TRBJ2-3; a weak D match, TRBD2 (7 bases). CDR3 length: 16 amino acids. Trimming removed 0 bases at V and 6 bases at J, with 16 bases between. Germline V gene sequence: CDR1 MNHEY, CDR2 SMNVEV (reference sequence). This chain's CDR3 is CASSLSNGGARDTQYF. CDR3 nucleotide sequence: TGTGCCAGCAGTTTATCGAATGGGGGGGCCAGGGATACGCAGTATTTT.

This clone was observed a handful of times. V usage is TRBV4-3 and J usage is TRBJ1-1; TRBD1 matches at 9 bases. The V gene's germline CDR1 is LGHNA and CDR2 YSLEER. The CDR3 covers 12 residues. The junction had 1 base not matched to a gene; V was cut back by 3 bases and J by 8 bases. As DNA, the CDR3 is TGCGCCAGCAGCCAGGGGACAGGGGAAGCTTTCTTT. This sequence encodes CASSQGTGEAFF.

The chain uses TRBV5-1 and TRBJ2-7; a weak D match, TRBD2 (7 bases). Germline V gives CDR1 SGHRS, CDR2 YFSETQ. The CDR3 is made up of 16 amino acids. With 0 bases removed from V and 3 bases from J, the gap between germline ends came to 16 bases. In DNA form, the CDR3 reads TGCGCCAGCAGCTTGGACTTATTGGGGGGGCACTACGAGCAGTACTTC. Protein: CASSLDLLGGHYEQYF.

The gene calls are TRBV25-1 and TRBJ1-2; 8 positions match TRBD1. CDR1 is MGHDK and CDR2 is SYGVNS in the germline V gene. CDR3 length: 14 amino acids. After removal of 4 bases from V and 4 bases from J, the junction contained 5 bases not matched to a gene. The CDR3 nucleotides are TGTGCCAGCAGTGGGGTTGGGACAGGCTATGGCTACACCTTC. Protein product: CASSGVGTGYGYTF.

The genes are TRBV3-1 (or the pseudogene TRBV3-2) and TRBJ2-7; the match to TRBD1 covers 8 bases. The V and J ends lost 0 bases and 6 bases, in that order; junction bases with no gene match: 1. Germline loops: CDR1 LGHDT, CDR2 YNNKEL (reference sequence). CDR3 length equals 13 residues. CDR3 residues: CASSQDRGREQYF. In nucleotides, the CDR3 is TGTGCCAGCAGCCAAGACAGGGGGCGCGAGCAGTACTTC.

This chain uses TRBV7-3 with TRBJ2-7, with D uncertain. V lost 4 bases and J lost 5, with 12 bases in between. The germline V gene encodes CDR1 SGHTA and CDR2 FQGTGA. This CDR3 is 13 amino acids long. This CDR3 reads CASSSQANHEQYF. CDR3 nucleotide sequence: TGTGCCAGCAGCTCCCAGGCTAACCACGAGCAGTACTTC.

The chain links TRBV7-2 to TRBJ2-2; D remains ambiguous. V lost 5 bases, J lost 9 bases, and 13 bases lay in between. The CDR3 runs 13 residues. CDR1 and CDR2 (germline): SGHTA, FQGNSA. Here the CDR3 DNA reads TGTGCCAGCAGCGCCCAGTTTGTCAGGGAGCTGTTTTTT. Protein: CASSAQFVRELFF.

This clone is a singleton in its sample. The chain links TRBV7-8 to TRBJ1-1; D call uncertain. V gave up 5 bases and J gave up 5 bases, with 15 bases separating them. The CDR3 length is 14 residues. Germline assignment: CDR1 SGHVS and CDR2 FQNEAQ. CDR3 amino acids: CASSPSPGWTEAFF. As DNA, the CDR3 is TGTGCCAGCAGCCCCAGCCCGGGGTGGACTGAAGCTTTCTTT.